This T cell receptor (beta chain) was profiled in a study of blood T cell repertoires in COVID-19. Germline values: CDR1 SGHTA, CDR2 FQGNSA. The CDR3 has 15 amino acids. V shed 1 base and J shed 6 bases, with 16 bases lying between them. This clone was seen more than once but under ten times. Profiling relied on immunoSEQ multiplex PCR, and the TCRdb table lists in-frame clones only, not all of them. The sample carries about 45,000 clones, roughly 90% recorded once. The chain is built from TRBV7-2 and TRBJ2-7; D may be TRBD2 (6 bases). Sequences were obtained from peripheral blood. This sequence was found in a man in his sixties or seventies with active COVID-19. The CDR3 reads CASSLGLGSVGEQYF. CDR3 in DNA: TGTGCCAGCAGCTTAGGGCTCGGGAGCGTCGGCGAGCAGTACTTC.